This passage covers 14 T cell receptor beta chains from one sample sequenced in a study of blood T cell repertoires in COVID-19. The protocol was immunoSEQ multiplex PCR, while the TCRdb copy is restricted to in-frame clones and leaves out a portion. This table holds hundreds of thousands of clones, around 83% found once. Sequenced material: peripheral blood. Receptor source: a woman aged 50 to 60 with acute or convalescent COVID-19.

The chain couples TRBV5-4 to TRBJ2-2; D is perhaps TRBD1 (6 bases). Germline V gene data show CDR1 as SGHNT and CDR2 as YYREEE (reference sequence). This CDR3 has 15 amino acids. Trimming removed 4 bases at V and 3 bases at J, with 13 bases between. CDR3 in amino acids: CASSIQGRDTGELFF. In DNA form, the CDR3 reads TGTGCCAGCAGCATACAGGGAAGGGACACCGGGGAGCTGTTTTTT.

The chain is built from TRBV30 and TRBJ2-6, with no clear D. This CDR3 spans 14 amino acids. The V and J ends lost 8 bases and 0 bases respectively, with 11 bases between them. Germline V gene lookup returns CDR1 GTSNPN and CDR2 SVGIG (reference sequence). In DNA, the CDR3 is TGTGCCAGAGGCGGATACTCTGGGGCCAACGTCCTGACTTTC. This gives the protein CARGGYSGANVLTF. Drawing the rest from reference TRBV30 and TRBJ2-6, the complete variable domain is SQTIHQWPATLVQPVGSPLSLECTVEGTSNPNLYWYRQAAGRGLQLLFYSVGIGQISSEVPQNLSASRPQDRQFILSSKKLLLSDSGFYLCARGGYSGANVLTFGAGSRLTVL.

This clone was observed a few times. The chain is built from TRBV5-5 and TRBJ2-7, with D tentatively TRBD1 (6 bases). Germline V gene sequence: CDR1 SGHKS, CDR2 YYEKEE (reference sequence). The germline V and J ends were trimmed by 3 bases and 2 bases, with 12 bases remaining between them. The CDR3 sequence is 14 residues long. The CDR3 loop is CASSSTGTPYEQYF. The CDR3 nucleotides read TGTGCCAGCAGCTCGACAGGAACCCCCTACGAGCAGTACTTC.

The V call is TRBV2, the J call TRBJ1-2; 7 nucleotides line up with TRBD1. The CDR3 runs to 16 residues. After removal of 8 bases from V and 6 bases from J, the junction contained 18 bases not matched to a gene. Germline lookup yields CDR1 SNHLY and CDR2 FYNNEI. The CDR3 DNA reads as TGTGCCAGCCCCGGGACAGACCTCTCAGGAGCGGATGGCTACACCTTC. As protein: CASPGTDLSGADGYTF.

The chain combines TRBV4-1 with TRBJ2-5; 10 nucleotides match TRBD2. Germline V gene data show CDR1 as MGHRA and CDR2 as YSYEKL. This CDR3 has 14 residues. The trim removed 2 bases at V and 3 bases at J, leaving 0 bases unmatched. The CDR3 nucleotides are TGCGCCAGCAGCCAAACTAGCGGGGAAGAGACCCAGTACTTC. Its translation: CASSQTSGEETQYF.

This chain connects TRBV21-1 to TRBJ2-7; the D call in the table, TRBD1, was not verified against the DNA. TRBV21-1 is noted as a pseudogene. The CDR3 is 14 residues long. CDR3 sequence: CASSKEGQGPEQYF. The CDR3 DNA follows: TGTGCCAGCAGCAAAGAAGGACAGGGACCCGAGCAGTACTTC.

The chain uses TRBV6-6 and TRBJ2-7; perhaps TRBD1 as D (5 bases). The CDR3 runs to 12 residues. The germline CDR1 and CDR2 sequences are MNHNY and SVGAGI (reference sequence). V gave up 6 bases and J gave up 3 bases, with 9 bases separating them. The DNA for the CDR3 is TGTGCCAGCAGATCCAGGGTCTACGAGCAGTACTTC. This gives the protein CASRSRVYEQYF.

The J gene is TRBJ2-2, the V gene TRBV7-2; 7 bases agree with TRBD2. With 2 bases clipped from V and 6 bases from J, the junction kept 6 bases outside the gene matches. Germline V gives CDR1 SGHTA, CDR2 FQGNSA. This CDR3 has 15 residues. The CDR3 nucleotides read TGTGCCAGCAGCTTATTGGCGGGAGAGCCCGGGGAGCTGTTTTTT. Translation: CASSLLAGEPGELFF.

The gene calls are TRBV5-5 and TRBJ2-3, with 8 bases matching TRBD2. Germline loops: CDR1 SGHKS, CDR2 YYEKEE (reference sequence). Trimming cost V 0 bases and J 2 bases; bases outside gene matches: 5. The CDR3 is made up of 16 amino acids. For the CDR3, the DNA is TGTGCCAGCAGCTTGGCCCCAGCGGGGGCCACAGATACGCAGTATTTT. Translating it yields CASSLAPAGATDTQYF.

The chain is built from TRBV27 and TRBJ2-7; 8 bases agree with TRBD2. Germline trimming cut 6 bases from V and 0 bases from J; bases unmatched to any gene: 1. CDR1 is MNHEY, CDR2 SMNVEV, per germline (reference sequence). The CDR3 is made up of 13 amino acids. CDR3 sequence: CASSGLASYEQYF. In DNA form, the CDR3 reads TGTGCCAGCAGCGGACTAGCCTCCTACGAGCAGTACTTC.

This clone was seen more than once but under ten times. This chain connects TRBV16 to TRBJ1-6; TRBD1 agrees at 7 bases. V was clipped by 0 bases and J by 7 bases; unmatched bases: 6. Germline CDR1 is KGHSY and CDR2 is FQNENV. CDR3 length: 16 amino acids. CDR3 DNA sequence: TGTGCCAGCAGCCAATCCGGGGACAGCCCAAATTCACCCCTCCACTTT. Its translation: CASSQSGDSPNSPLHF. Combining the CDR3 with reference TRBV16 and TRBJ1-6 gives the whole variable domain GEEVAQTPKHLVRGEGQKAKLYCAPIKGHSYVFWYQQVLKNEFKFLISFQNENVFDETGMPKERFSAKCLPNSPCSLEIQATKLEDSAVYFCASSQSGDSPNSPLHFGNGTRLTVT.

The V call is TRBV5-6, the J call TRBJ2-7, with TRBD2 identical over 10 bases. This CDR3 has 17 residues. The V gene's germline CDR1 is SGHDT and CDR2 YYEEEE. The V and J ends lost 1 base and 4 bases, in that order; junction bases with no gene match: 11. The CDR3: CASSLFASGSQGYEQYF. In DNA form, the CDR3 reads TGTGCCAGCAGCTTGTTTGCTAGCGGGAGCCAAGGGTACGAGCAGTACTTC.

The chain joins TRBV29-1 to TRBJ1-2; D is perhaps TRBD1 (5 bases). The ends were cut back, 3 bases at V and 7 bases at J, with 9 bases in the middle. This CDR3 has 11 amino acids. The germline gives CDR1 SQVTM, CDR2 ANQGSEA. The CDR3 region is CSVDREVGYTF. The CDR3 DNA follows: TGCAGCGTTGACAGGGAGGTTGGCTACACCTTC. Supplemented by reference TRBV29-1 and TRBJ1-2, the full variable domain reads SAVISQKPSRDICQRGTSLTIQCQVDSQVTMMFWYRQQPGQSLTLIATANQGSEATYESGFVIDKFPISRPNLTFSTLTVSNMSPEDSSIYLCSVDREVGYTFGSGTRLTVV.

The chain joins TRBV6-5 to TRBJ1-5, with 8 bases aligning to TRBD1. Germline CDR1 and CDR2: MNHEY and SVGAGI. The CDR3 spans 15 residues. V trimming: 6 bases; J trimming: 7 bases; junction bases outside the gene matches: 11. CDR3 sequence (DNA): TGTGCCAGCAGCCAAGGGACAGGCGGGGGCCAGCCCCAGCATTTT. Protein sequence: CASSQGTGGGQPQHF.